The clone carrying this T cell receptor beta chain has a handful of counts. The antigen is not known. The data were taken from a study of beta chain features in type 1 diabetes. About the research overall: There was similarity between patients and healthy donors in age, gender and cell yields.

Reverse transcribing all isolated RNA meant expressed TCRB transcripts were sequenced. Method: immunoSEQ multiplex PCR; TCRdb's copy keeps in-frame clones and lacks some. The sample gives hundreds of thousands of clones, around 14% of which show up once; more than 0.025% is in the top ten. The authors obtained over 95% purity in all sorted populations. Study outcomes and limitations: People with Type 1 diabetes carried modestly yet significantly shorter TCRB CDR3s in all four CD4+ subsets. Unsettled here was the matter of whether HLA type influences TCRB rearrangement.

Germline values: CDR1 LNHDA, CDR2 SQIVND (reference sequence). The CDR3 is 12 amino acids. V dropped 3 bases and J dropped 7 bases, with 9 bases sitting between them. Sequencing was carried out using naive CD4+ T cells from blood. This chain joins TRBV19 and TRBJ2-5; D remains ambiguous. The receptor was isolated from a woman between 40 and 50 years old in good health. As DNA, the CDR3 is TGTGCCAGTAGTATGGTAGTCGGGACCCAGTACTTC. Translating it yields CASSMVVGTQYF. The entire variable domain, with the rest obtained from reference TRBV19 and TRBJ2-5, is as follows: DGGITQSPKYLFRKEGQNVTLSCEQNLNHDAMYWYRQDPGQGLRLIYYSQIVNDFQKGDIAEGYSVSREKKESFPLTVTSAQKNPTAFYLCASSMVVGTQYFGPGTRLLVL.